Following are 19 T cell receptor beta chains from one sample sequenced in a study of T cells in Graves' hyperthyroidism and ophthalmopathy. The TCR beta CDR3 regions underwent amplification using RNA transcripts as the source. The HTBI primer set drove a first-round RT-PCR of the TCR CDR3. TCRdb used MiXCR to reprocess the multiplex PCR reads, holding one entry per CDR3 protein. The data hold 250,000 to 300,000 distinct CDR3 sequences, with 14% to 15% observed a single time. Sequenced sample: blood. The receptors come from a middle-aged woman with Graves' hyperthyroidism that later progressed to Graves' ophthalmopathy.

This clonotype has at least ten counts. The V and J genes are TRBV7-3 and TRBJ2-1; a possible D gene is TRBD2 (6 bases). Germline V gene sequence: CDR1 SGHTA, CDR2 FQGTGA. V was pared by 7 bases and J by 1 base, with 23 bases between. The CDR3 spans 18 residues. The CDR3 protein is CASTPVELASVSYNEQFF. The DNA of the CDR3 is TGTGCCAGCACCCCTGTAGAATTGGCTAGCGTTTCCTACAATGAGCAGTTCTTC.

The chain uses TRBV28 and TRBJ2-7, with TRBD2 identical over 10 bases. The CDR3 length is 14 residues. The J segment lost 6 bases and the V segment lost 6 bases, leaving 8 bases of the junction unmatched. The germline CDR1 and CDR2 sequences are MDHEN and SYDVKM. CDR3 loop: CASSQAASGSEQYF. CDR3 in DNA: TGTGCCAGCAGCCAAGCCGCTAGCGGGAGCGAGCAGTACTTC.

Ten or more counts support this clonotype. Here the CDR3 DNA reads TGCGCCAGCAGCAAGAGGGACAGCTACGAGCAGTACTTC. Translation: CASSKRDSYEQYF. V and J are TRBV5-1 and TRBJ2-7; the match to TRBD1 covers 7 bases. Germline V gene sequence: CDR1 SGHRS, CDR2 YFSETQ. V lost 4 bases, J lost 3 bases, and 4 bases stayed unmatched. The CDR3 sequence is 13 residues long.

About this clonotype: A much larger clone is a single base away; this may be a read error. The conserved closing phenylalanine or tryptophan is absent in this CDR3, likely reflecting a read error. The V and J genes are TRBV7-6 and TRBJ2-1; 10 nucleotides match TRBD2. This CDR3 is built from 17 residues. The V gene's germline CDR1 is SGHVS and CDR2 FNYEAQ. Trimming at V came to 4 bases and at J to 0 bases, leaving 6 bases not matched to a gene. The CDR3 protein is CASSYLAGGPSYNEQFY. The CDR3, as DNA: TGTGCCAGCAGCTACTTAGCGGGAGGCCCCTCCTACAATGAGCAGTTCTAC.

The V gene is TRBV15, the J gene TRBJ2-1; 9 nucleotides align to TRBD2. The CDR3 loop spans 17 amino acids. The V and J ends lost 5 bases and 0 bases, in that order; junction bases with no gene match: 8. Germline V gene lookup returns CDR1 LNHNV and CDR2 YYDKDF (reference sequence). CDR3 coding DNA: TGTGCCACCAGCTTGCAAGCGGGAGGACCCTCCTACAATGAGCAGTTCTTC. It codes for CATSLQAGGPSYNEQFF. The complete variable domain, with remaining parts taken from reference TRBV15 and TRBJ2-1, reads DAMVIQNPRYQVTQFGKPVTLSCSQTLNHNVMYWYQQKSSQAPKLLFHYYDKDFNNEADTPDNFQSRRPNTSFCFLDIRSPGLGDTAMYLCATSLQAGGPSYNEQFFGPGTRLTVL.

This clonotype was found many times. This chain's CDR3 is CASTIASGAGDTQYF. DNA of the CDR3: TGTGCCAGCACAATAGCAAGCGGAGCGGGAGATACGCAGTATTTT. The chain carries TRBV28 and TRBJ2-3; tentative D call: TRBD2 (6 bases). V lost 7 bases to trimming and J lost 5 bases, with 19 bases between them. Germline V lookup: CDR1 MDHEN, CDR2 SYDVKM. The CDR3 is made up of 15 amino acids.

The table lists this clonotype with many counts. The chain has TRBV18 and TRBJ2-1, with D possibly matching TRBD2 (6 bases). From germline, CDR1 is KGHSH and CDR2 LQKENI. Trimming stripped 3 bases from V and 12 bases from J, with 21 bases between. The CDR3 is 15 residues long. The CDR3 loop is CASSPIPGLLPRQFF. CDR3 DNA sequence: TGTGCCAGCTCACCCATTCCGGGACTCCTCCCCCGGCAGTTCTTC.

The V and J genes are TRBV9 and TRBJ2-6; TRBD1 aligns across 7 bases. CDR1 is SGDLS, CDR2 YYNGEE, per germline. This CDR3 has 19 amino acids. V gave up 1 base and J gave up 3 bases; unmatched junction bases: 13. CDR3 protein: CASSVNRGRAKDGANVLTF. In nucleotides, the CDR3 is TGTGCCAGCAGCGTAAACAGGGGTCGGGCCAAGGATGGGGCCAACGTCCTGACTTTC.

The rearrangement uses TRBV28 and TRBJ1-2; D not certain. V was pared by 5 bases and J by 8 bases, with 12 bases between. Germline V gives CDR1 MDHEN, CDR2 SYDVKM. This CDR3 is built from 12 residues. The CDR3 is CASSPGVRGYTF. CDR3 nucleotide sequence: TGTGCCAGCAGTCCGGGAGTGAGAGGCTACACCTTC.

In this sample, this clonotype turned up many times. The chain employs TRBV5-1 and TRBJ2-1; TRBD2 aligns across 8 bases. There are 17 residues in the CDR3. V shed 0 bases, J shed 2 bases, and the junction held 7 bases outside the gene matches. CDR1 is SGHRS and CDR2 is YFSETQ in the germline V gene. The CDR3 DNA is TGCGCCAGCAGCTTGGCTCAGGGCGGGGGGACCTACAATGAGCAGTTCTTC. Translated, it gives CASSLAQGGGTYNEQFF.

Ten or more counts support this clonotype. The gene calls are TRBV5-5 and TRBJ2-4; TRBD1 matches 7 bases. The CDR3 sequence is 13 residues long. J was trimmed by 7 bases and V by 5 bases; bases with no gene match: 6. Germline assignment: CDR1 SGHKS and CDR2 YYEKEE (reference sequence). The CDR3 sequence: CASSSGTVNIQYF. Written as DNA, the CDR3 is TGTGCCAGCAGTTCCGGGACAGTTAACATTCAGTACTTC.

This clonotype was counted at least ten times. The chain recombines TRBV5-4 with TRBJ2-7; a possible D gene is TRBD2 (5 bases). CDR3 length equals 16 residues. The V gene's germline CDR1 is SGHNT and CDR2 YYREEE (reference sequence). V was clipped by 5 bases and J by 5 bases, with 23 bases between them. As DNA, the CDR3 is TGTGCCAGCAGAGCGCGGGTAGAGGGATTATACGACGAGCAGTACTTC. The encoded protein is CASRARVEGLYDEQYF.

This clonotype was found many times. The chain uses TRBV12-3 or TRBV12-4 and TRBJ2-5; D is possibly TRBD1 or TRBD2 (5 bases each). The V end lost 4 bases, the J end lost 5 bases, and 8 bases lay between the germline ends. There are 12 residues in the CDR3. CDR3 DNA sequence: TGTGCCAGCAGTTCCTGGGACGAGACCCAGTACTTC. This encodes CASSSWDETQYF.

There are many counts of this clonotype. This chain links TRBV6-1 with TRBJ2-5; 12 bases line up with TRBD2. The V and J ends lost 5 bases and 0 bases, in that order; junction bases with no gene match: 4. Germline assignment: CDR1 MNHNS and CDR2 SASEGT. The CDR3 has 16 residues. This CDR3 is CASSHRLAGDQETQYF. In DNA, the CDR3 is TGTGCCAGCAGTCATCGACTAGCGGGAGACCAAGAGACCCAGTACTTC.

This clonotype was counted many times. Here the CDR3 reads CASSSTGAQETQYF. The CDR3 DNA follows: TGTGCCAGCAGCTCGACAGGGGCCCAAGAGACCCAGTACTTC. This chain joins TRBV5-8 and TRBJ2-5; 8 bases are shared with TRBD1. The CDR3 is made up of 14 amino acids. Germline V lookup: CDR1 SGHTS, CDR2 YDEGEE. V trimming: 3 bases; J trimming: 1 base; junction bases outside the gene matches: 2.

Regarding this clonotype: The final CDR3 position lacks the conserved phenylalanine or tryptophan, pointing to a likely read error. The V and J genes are TRBV18 and TRBJ2-3, with no clear D. Germline assignment: CDR1 KGHSH and CDR2 LQKENI. CDR3 length: 13 amino acids. The V end was cut by 0 bases, the J end by 4 bases, with 5 bases between. CDR3 loop: CASSPPAADTQYL. CDR3 sequence (DNA): TGTGCCAGCTCACCACCGGCAGCAGATACGCAGTATCTT.

There are many counts of this clonotype. V usage is TRBV4-2 and J usage is TRBJ1-5; D is uncertain. CDR1 is LGHNA and CDR2 is YNFKEQ in the germline V gene. The CDR3 sequence is 13 residues long. V lost 0 bases and J 7 bases, leaving 7 bases between the germline ends. The CDR3 region has the DNA TGTGCCAGCAGCCAAGAAGGAGGGCAGCCCCAGCATTTT. It is translated as CASSQEGGQPQHF.

This clonotype was recorded at least ten times. The rearrangement joins TRBV10-3 to TRBJ1-1; D is ambiguous. The germline CDR1 and CDR2 sequences are ENHRY and SYGVKD. The CDR3 is made up of 16 amino acids. V dropped 3 bases and J dropped 1 base, with 15 bases sitting between them. CDR3 region: CAISEKGGRSNTEAFF. CDR3 DNA sequence: TGTGCCATCAGTGAAAAGGGAGGCAGATCGAACACTGAAGCTTTCTTT.

Only a few counts were recorded for this clonotype. The chain has TRBV4-1 and TRBJ1-5; D call uncertain. Germline CDR1 and CDR2: MGHRA and YSYEKL. The CDR3 spans 17 residues. V was clipped by 1 base and J by 3 bases, with 16 bases between them. CDR3 sequence reads: CASSQAIGPRDNQPQHF. DNA of the CDR3: TGCGCCAGCAGCCAAGCGATTGGGCCTCGGGACAATCAGCCCCAGCATTTT.